Reported below is one T cell receptor (beta chain). No antigen is known for it. This sample stems from a study of T cells in localized non-small cell lung cancer. Study-level findings and limits: Uninvolved adjacent lung had higher T cell clonality than tumor and all other tissues. Adjacent lung had a median about 55 of the 100 largest tumor clones.

TCRdb's copy holds only in-frame clones and misses some; the assay was immunoSEQ multiplex PCR. The sample lists tens of thousands of clones, more than 75% occurring once. This CDR3 is built from 17 residues. The source of this sequence is a woman aged 35-70 years with stage I squamous cell lung carcinoma. The material sequenced was peripheral blood, taken before any cancer treatment. V is TRBV21-1 and J is TRBJ2-5; TRBD1 reflects the table's D call only, with no check against the DNA. TRBV21-1 is flagged as a pseudogene. This CDR3 reads CASSNEPRDRIQETQYF. The CDR3 nucleotides are TGTGCCAGCAGCAACGAACCGAGGGACAGGATCCAAGAGACCCAGTACTTC.